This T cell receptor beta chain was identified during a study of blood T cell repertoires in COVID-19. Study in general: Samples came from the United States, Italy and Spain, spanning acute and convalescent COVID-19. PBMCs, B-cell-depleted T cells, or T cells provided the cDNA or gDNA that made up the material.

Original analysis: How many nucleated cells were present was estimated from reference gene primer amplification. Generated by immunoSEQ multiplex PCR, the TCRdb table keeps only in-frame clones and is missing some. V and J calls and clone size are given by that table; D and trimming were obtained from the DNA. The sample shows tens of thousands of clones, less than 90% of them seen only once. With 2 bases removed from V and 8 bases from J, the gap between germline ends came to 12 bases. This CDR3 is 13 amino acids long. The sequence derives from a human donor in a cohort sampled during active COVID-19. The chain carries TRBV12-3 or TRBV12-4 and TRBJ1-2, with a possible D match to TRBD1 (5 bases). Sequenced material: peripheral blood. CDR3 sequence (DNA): TGTGCCAGCAGTTTAAGGAAGGAGGGGGGCTACACCTTC. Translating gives CASSLRKEGGYTF.